Following are 17 T cell receptor beta chains from one sample sequenced in a study of blood T cell repertoires in COVID-19. The assay was immunoSEQ multiplex PCR, and TCRdb's table has in-frame clones only and misses some. The sample includes 15,000 to 17,000 clones, roughly three quarters of them seen just once. The specimen was peripheral blood. Receptors were obtained from an older man with active or convalescent COVID-19.

This rearrangement joins TRBV19 to TRBJ2-1, with D perhaps TRBD2 (6 bases). Trimming removed 5 bases at V and 9 bases at J, with 20 bases between. The germline CDR1 and CDR2 sequences are LNHDA and SQIVND (reference sequence). CDR3 size: 15 residues. The CDR3 is CASSAWKVHGGEQFF. The CDR3 DNA follows: TGTGCCAGTAGTGCGTGGAAGGTCCACGGGGGTGAGCAGTTCTTC.

The J gene is TRBJ2-3, the V gene TRBV19; TRBD1 matches at 10 bases. The CDR3 is 16 amino acids. Trimming removed 8 bases from V and 6 bases from J; junction bases left unmatched: 14. Per germline, CDR1 LNHDA and CDR2 SQIVND (reference sequence). The CDR3 here is CASRGIPGQGPDTQYF. In DNA, the CDR3 is TGTGCCAGTCGAGGGATCCCGGGACAGGGGCCGGATACGCAGTATTTT.

This sequence joins TRBV20-1 and TRBJ2-3, with D perhaps TRBD2 (6 bases). This CDR3 has 11 residues. With 2 bases removed from V and 9 bases from J, the gap between germline ends came to 9 bases. CDR1 DFQATT and CDR2 SNEGSKA come from the germline V gene (reference sequence). The CDR3 sequence is CSARLAETQYF. CDR3 nucleotide sequence: TGCAGTGCTAGATTAGCGGAAACGCAGTATTTT.

A single count supports this clone. This rearrangement joins TRBV6-6 to TRBJ1-1; perhaps TRBD1 as D (6 bases). The CDR3 is made up of 13 amino acids. From germline, CDR1 is MNHNY and CDR2 SVGAGI (reference sequence). V lost 7 bases, J lost 8 bases, and 17 bases lay in between. The CDR3 reads CASNSKGGSEAFF. CDR3 sequence (DNA): TGTGCCAGCAATTCGAAGGGGGGGTCAGAAGCTTTCTTT.

This clone showed up just a few times. Compared with germline, one end of the junction differs, possibly owing to a read error. V is TRBV2 and J is TRBJ1-1, with 7 bases fitting TRBD1. The CDR3 runs 14 residues. The germline V gene has CDR1 SNHLY and CDR2 FYNNEI. The CDR3 nucleotides are TGTGCCAGCAGGCAACAGGGGTCTAACATTGAAGCTTTCTTT. It is translated as CASRQQGSNIEAFF.

CDR3 amino acids: CATSSRQNEKLFF. CDR3 nucleotides: TGTGCCACCAGTTCCCGCCAGAATGAAAAACTGTTTTTT. The chain combines TRBV24-1 with TRBJ1-4, with D unresolved. V lost 6 bases and J 5 bases, leaving 9 bases between the germline ends. The CDR3 loop spans 13 amino acids. From germline, CDR1 is KGHDR and CDR2 SFDVKD.

V is TRBV9 and J is TRBJ2-3; 9 nucleotides match TRBD2. Germline V gene sequence: CDR1 SGDLS, CDR2 YYNGEE. The ends lost 0 bases at V and 5 bases at J; junction bases unmatched: 7. The CDR3 sequence is 16 residues long. The CDR3 loop reads CASSVDAGGPIDTQYF. CDR3 coding DNA: TGTGCCAGCAGCGTAGATGCGGGAGGGCCTATAGATACGCAGTATTTT.

The V gene is TRBV5-1, the J gene TRBJ2-3; TRBD2 is a possible D gene (6 bases). There are 16 residues in the CDR3. Germline loops: CDR1 SGHRS, CDR2 YFSETQ. V gave up 0 bases and J gave up 0 bases, with 11 bases separating them. DNA of the CDR3: TGCGCCAGCAGCTTGGTAATGCGGGGTAGCACAGATACGCAGTATTTT. This gives the protein CASSLVMRGSTDTQYF.

The chain is built from TRBV21-1 and TRBJ1-1; the table's D call, TRBD1, was not checked against the DNA. TRBV21-1 is a recognized pseudogene. The CDR3 extends over 15 amino acids. The CDR3 here is CASSKVVGVVTEAFF. The CDR3 DNA is TGTGCCAGCAGCAAGGTCGTAGGGGTGGTCACTGAAGCTTTCTTT.

CDR3 region: CASSPYTGGYGYTF. In DNA form, the CDR3 reads TGTGCCAGCAGCCCATATACAGGGGGTTATGGCTACACCTTC. The rearrangement uses TRBV3-1 (or the pseudogene TRBV3-2) and TRBJ1-2; TRBD1 matches at 8 bases. CDR1 and CDR2 (germline): LGHDT, YNNKEL (reference sequence). The junction had 6 bases not matched to a gene; V was cut back by 4 bases and J by 5 bases. The CDR3 spans 14 residues.

The chain links TRBV6-2 or TRBV6-3 to TRBJ2-2, with TRBD2 matching 7 bases. CDR1 and CDR2 from the germline V gene are MNHEY and SVGEGT. The V gene end was trimmed by 0 bases and the J gene end by 2 bases; junction bases not matched to a gene: 6. The CDR3 is 17 residues long. The CDR3 protein is CASSYSIQRGNTGELFF. The CDR3 DNA reads as TGTGCCAGCAGTTACTCGATCCAGCGGGGTAACACCGGGGAGCTGTTTTTT.

The chain uses TRBV2 and TRBJ1-6, with TRBD1 matching 10 bases. The germline gives CDR1 SNHLY, CDR2 FYNNEI. The CDR3 extends over 15 amino acids. Trimming at V came to 8 bases and at J to 1 base, leaving 2 bases not matched to a gene. CDR3 amino acids: CASGDRGSYNSPLHF. The CDR3 DNA is TGTGCCAGCGGGGACAGGGGATCCTATAATTCACCCCTCCACTTT.

This clone was recorded only once. This chain uses TRBV4-3 with TRBJ2-1; D may be TRBD1 (5 bases). Between the trimmed V and J ends, which lost 4 bases and 6 bases, there was a span of 13 bases. The length of the CDR3 is 14 residues. Looked up from germline, CDR1 is LGHNA and CDR2 is YSLEER. In nucleotides, the CDR3 is TGCGCCAGCAGCCCGTCAGGGTCGAGCAATGAGCAGTTCTTC. Amino acid sequence: CASSPSGSSNEQFF.

The chain is built from TRBV4-2 and TRBJ2-3, with D possibly being TRBD2 (6 bases). V dropped 7 bases and J dropped 3 bases, with 17 bases sitting between them. The CDR3 runs to 15 residues. The germline gives CDR1 LGHNA, CDR2 YNFKEQ. This CDR3 is CASNEGGTTTDTQYF. Written as DNA, the CDR3 is TGTGCCAGCAACGAAGGCGGGACGACAACAGATACGCAGTATTTT.

V usage is TRBV10-1 and J usage is TRBJ2-3, with TRBD1 matching over 7 bases. Germline CDR1 and CDR2: WNHNN and SYGVQD (reference sequence). The CDR3 extends over 14 amino acids. V gave up 4 bases and J gave up 0 bases; unmatched junction bases: 1. In nucleotides, the CDR3 is TGCGCCAGCAGTGTGGGACAGAGCACAGATACGCAGTATTTT. Encoded protein: CASSVGQSTDTQYF.

The chain combines TRBV10-3 with TRBJ2-3, with D possibly TRBD1 on 7 matching bases. CDR3 length: 14 residues. From germline, CDR1 is ENHRY and CDR2 SYGVKD. V was trimmed by 6 bases and J by 6 bases, leaving 16 bases between them. The CDR3 coding sequence is TGTGCCATCAGAGCCGACAGGGCGGGGGATACGCAGTATTTT. This gives the protein CAIRADRAGDTQYF.

The J gene is TRBJ1-1, the V gene TRBV4-3; 7 bases are shared with TRBD1. CDR1 and CDR2 (germline): LGHNA, YSLEER. V gave up 3 bases and J gave up 5 bases; unmatched junction bases: 3. CDR3 size: 13 residues. The CDR3 protein is CASSHTQGTEAFF. CDR3 bases: TGCGCCAGCAGCCACACACAGGGGACTGAAGCTTTCTTT.